This T cell receptor beta chain originates from a study of OX40 agonist ivuxolimab in advanced cancers. Sequencing was performed with immunoSEQ multiplex PCR; in TCRdb, only in-frame clones are kept and a portion is missing. The sample contains about 77,000 clones, approximately 92% of which appear only once. Germline loops: CDR1 MDHEN, CDR2 SYDVKM. The germline V and J ends were trimmed by 6 bases and 6 bases, with 12 bases remaining between them. This CDR3 has 13 residues. V usage is TRBV28 and J usage is TRBJ1-5; no firm D call. The clonotype originates from an adult with an advanced solid tumor such as melanoma, head and neck, liver or kidney cancer. Sequencing used CD4+ or CD8+ T cells sorted from blood, obtained in a trial of the OX40 agonist ivuxolimab. The CDR3 coding sequence is TGTGCCAGCAGCCGCCCGGCAGTTCAGCCCCAGCATTTT. Protein product: CASSRPAVQPQHF.